This T cell receptor beta chain was sequenced during a study of cytomegalovirus exposure and HLA in healthy donors. Findings and limits, study-wide: Under in vitro conditions, a few CMV-associated chains were confirmed as specific for CMV antigens. Rare TCR sequences predominated, though certain public TCRs were found in many donors.

The CDR3 consists of 12 residues. Germline CDR1 LNHNV, CDR2 YYDKDF (reference sequence). Trimming at V came to 9 bases and at J to 8 bases, leaving 8 bases not matched to a gene. Repertoires were generated with immunoSEQ multiplex PCR, while TCRdb's copy carries only in-frame clones and drops some. The sample lists about 280,000 clones; 70% to 90% were seen once. This clone was recorded only once. Its antigen is undetermined. This clonotype was obtained from a woman under 30 in good health and CMV-seronegative. The sequenced material came from PBMCs. This chain uses TRBV15 with TRBJ1-2; 8 nucleotides line up with TRBD1. CDR3 bases: TGTGCCACGCGTCAGGGGGCGTCCGGCTACACCTTC. It specifies CATRQGASGYTF.